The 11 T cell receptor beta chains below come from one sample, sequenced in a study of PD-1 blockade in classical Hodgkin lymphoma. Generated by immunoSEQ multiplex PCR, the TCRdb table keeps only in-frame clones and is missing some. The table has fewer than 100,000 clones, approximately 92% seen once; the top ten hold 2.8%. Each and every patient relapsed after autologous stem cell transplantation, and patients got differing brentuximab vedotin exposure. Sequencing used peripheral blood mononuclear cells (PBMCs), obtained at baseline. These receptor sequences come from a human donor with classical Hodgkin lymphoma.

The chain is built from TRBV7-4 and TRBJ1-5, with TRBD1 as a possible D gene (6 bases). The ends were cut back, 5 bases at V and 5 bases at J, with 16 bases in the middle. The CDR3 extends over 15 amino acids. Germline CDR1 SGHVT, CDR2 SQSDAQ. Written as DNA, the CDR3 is TGTGCCAGCAGCCGGGATTCAGGGGAGTATCAGCCCCAGCATTTT. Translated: CASSRDSGEYQPQHF.

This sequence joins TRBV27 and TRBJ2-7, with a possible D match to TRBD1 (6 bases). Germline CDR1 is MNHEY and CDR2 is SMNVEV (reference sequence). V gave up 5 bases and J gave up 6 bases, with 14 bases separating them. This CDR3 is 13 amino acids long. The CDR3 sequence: CASSLAQGSEQYF. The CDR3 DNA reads TGTGCCAGCAGTCTGGCACAGGGAAGCGAGCAGTACTTC.

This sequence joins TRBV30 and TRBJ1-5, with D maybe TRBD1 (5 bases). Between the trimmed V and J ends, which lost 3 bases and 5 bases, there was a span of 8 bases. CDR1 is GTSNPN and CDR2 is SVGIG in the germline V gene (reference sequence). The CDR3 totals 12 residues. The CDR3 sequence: CAWSREDQPQHF. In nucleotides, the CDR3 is TGTGCCTGGAGCAGGGAGGATCAGCCCCAGCATTTT.

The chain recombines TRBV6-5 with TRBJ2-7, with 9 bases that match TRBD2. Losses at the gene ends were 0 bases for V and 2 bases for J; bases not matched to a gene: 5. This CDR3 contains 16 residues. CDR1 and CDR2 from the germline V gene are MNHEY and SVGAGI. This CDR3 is CASSYSEVAGAYEQYF. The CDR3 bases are TGTGCCAGCAGTTACTCGGAGGTAGCGGGAGCCTACGAGCAGTACTTC.

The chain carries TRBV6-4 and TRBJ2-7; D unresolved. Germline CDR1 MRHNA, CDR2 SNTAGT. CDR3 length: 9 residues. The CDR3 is CASSGYPLV. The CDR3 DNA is TGTGCCAGCAGTGGCTATCCCCTGGTC.

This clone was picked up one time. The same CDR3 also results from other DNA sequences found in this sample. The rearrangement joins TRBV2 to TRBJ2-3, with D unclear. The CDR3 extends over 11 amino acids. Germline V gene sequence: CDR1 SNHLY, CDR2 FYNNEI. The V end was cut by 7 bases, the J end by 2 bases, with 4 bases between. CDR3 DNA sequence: TGTGCCAGCACCTACACAGATACGCAGTATTTT. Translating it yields CASTYTDTQYF.

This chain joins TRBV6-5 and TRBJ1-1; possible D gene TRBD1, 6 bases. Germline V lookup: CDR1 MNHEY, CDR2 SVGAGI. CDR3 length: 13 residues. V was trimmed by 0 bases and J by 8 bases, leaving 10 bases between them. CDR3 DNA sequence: TGTGCCAGCAGTTACTCATATGGGACAGAAGCTTTCTTT. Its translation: CASSYSYGTEAFF.

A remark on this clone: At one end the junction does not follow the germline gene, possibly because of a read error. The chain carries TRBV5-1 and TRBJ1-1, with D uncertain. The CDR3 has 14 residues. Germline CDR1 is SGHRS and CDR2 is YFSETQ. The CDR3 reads CAGSLVEGDTEAFF. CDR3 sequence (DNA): TGCGCCGGCAGCTTGGTGGAGGGAGACACTGAAGCTTTCTTT.

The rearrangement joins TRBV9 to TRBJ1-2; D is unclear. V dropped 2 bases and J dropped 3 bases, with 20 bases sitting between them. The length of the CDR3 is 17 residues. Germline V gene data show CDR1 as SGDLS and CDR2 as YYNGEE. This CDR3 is CASSVSSKTEPYYGYTF. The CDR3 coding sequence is TGTGCCAGCAGCGTCTCCAGCAAGACCGAGCCTTACTATGGCTACACCTTC.

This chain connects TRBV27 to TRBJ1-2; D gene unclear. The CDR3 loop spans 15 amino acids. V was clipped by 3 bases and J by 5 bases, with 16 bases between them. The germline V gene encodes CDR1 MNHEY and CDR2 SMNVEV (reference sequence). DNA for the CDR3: TGTGCCAGCAGTTTTGTTGCTGGAGAATGGTATGGCTACACCTTC. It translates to CASSFVAGEWYGYTF.

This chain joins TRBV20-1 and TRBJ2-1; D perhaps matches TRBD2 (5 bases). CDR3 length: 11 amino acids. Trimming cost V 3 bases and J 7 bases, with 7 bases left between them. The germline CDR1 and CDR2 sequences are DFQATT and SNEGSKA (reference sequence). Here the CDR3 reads CSASRGNEQFF. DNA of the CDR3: TGCAGTGCTAGTCGGGGAAATGAGCAGTTCTTC.